This TCR beta chain was documented in a study of blood T cells in healthy people across ages. The CDR3 has 17 amino acids. CDR1 is MNHEY, CDR2 SVGEGT, per germline. Trimming took 6 bases from V and 4 from J, leaving 22 bases between them. Regarding the study as a whole: While age rose, TCR beta diversity per million T cells dropped in a roughly linear way. There were more naive CD4+ cells and higher diversity in long-lived donors than in aged donors.

A J-beta primer mix and a sample-barcoded 5' primer were used in a second PCR of about 6 to 12 cycles. Paired-end reads containing CDR3 totaled no fewer than 2.5 million for each sample. TCRdb processed the 5' RACE reads anew with MiXCR; each CDR3 protein has one entry. The sample has 1.5 million or so distinct CDR3 sequences, around 39% seen once. Comment on this clonotype: Its antigen remains unidentified.

This chain links TRBV6-2 or TRBV6-3 with TRBJ2-1, with D possibly being TRBD1 (5 bases). The clonotype was recovered from a woman aged 18-29 years in good health. The sample consisted of blood. CDR3 loop: CASSVFEDTNKYNEQFF. The CDR3 nucleotides are TGTGCCAGCAGCGTTTTCGAGGACACGAATAAGTACAATGAGCAGTTCTTC.